One TCR beta chain is described in this entry. Its cognate antigen is unknown. Using immunoSEQ multiplex PCR, the repertoire was profiled, and TCRdb retains in-frame clones only, with some absent. This sample yields roughly 25,000 clones, of which 77% are seen a single time; roughly a tenth belongs to the top ten. The source of the sample is a study of a mutant IDH1 vaccine in newly diagnosed glioma. Described time point: week 5, during vaccination. It was 300 ug of mutant IDH1 20-mer peptide that made up each vaccine dose, given with topical imiquimod. Points from the study as a whole: Changes to the top peripheral T cell clonotypes appeared unrelated to pseudoprogression.

Per germline, CDR1 SNHLY and CDR2 FYNNEI. There are 15 residues in the CDR3. The V end was cut by 5 bases, the J end by 2 bases, with 13 bases between. The input for sequencing was PBMCs, taken from a glioma patient whose treatment included an IDH1 peptide vaccine. The gene calls are TRBV2 and TRBJ1-5; tentatively, D is TRBD1 (6 bases). This TCR was sampled from a man aged 35 to 55 with glioma. CDR3 DNA: TGTGCCAGCAGTTCGGGGGGCTTAGGCAATCAGCCCCAGCATTTT. This codes for CASSSGGLGNQPQHF.